This T cell receptor beta chain originates from a study of cytomegalovirus exposure and HLA in healthy donors listed by TCRdb under 2017. Concerning the study at large: In an earlier analysis of around 540 of the donors, 276 Gb of sequence data and 117 million unique TCR beta sequences from some 170 million T cells were reported. Typing coverage differed by locus: A, B, C, DRB1 and DQB1 were typed in about 629-630 donors, DQA1 in roughly 500, DPA1 in nearly 610, and DPB1 in approximately 450. Alongside the repertoire data, information on donor age, sex, ethnicity and CMV serostatus was compiled. To decide whether each TCR beta V gene segment behaved as functional or pseudogenic, an earlier analysis of some 570 of the donors relied on high-throughput TCR beta sequencing. In a later analysis, previously published TCR beta repertoires from 550 to 750 donors were re-analyzed and high-resolution HLA genotyping was added so that TCR occurrence patterns could be studied. All discovery cohort repertoires had been generated using a single sequencing platform. The study profiled the T cell repertoires of around 700 subjects by immunosequencing and related them to cytomegalovirus serostatus. An early release covering 550 to 650 HLA-typed donors comprised 250 to 350 gigabases of sequencing data and about 90 million unique TCR sequences. The study aimed to test whether cataloging public T cell receptors could reveal signatures of past pathogen exposure. In a later genetic analysis, genome-wide SNP genotypes for about 65% of the roughly 670 donors were used, and that subset was treated as a discovery cohort. A separate validation cohort of about 110 different subjects was used in addition to the roughly 700-subject first cohort. Rather than drawing on any new phenotypic data, the later analysis identified candidate immune exposures from TCR beta sequences and the way those sequences occurred across donors. Of the approximately 400 genotyped donors, 81% were placed in the genetic ancestry cluster associated with self-reported Caucasian donors. To predict cytomegalovirus infection status, the study combined high-throughput TCR immunosequencing, statistical association of individual TCRs with disease status, and machine learning. On average, roughly 240,000 unique TCR beta nucleotide sequences were sequenced per donor among 350 to 400 genotyped donors of the cohort, with 15% to 20% of those sequences being non-productive. HLA typing included class I and class II loci at four-digit resolution. A few DR-DQ haplotypes were treated as single units for association and clustering because of strong linkage in the cohort. Points the paper makes about the study in general: In a later analysis, TCR association rates were found to vary across HLA loci, with the most associated TCRs seen for DRB1 alleles and the fewest for HLA-C alleles. In the study, roughly 160 TCR beta chains were listed as associated with cytomegalovirus. In vitro tests confirmed that a few of the cytomegalovirus-associated TCR beta chains recognize cytomegalovirus antigens. An association between a missense DCLRE1C variant and V-gene and J-gene trimming of TCR beta chains was found in a later genetic analysis and replicated in an independent cohort. In both the original and validation cohorts, the classifier was reported to diagnose cytomegalovirus status with high specificity and sensitivity. In a later analysis, more than 15,000 TCR beta sequences were associated with specific HLA alleles at a false discovery rate of 0.05. A later genetic analysis reported fewer N-insertions in productive TCRs among donors in an Asian-associated ancestry cluster than the roughly 720-donor mean. Compared with equally common non-associated chains, HLA-associated TCR beta chains in a later analysis were more clonally expanded and had lower generation probabilities. Most TCR sequences were seen in very few donors, while some public TCRs were found in many individuals. Sequencing depth was assumed to be roughly uniform across donors in the presence/absence analyses, though that assumption may not hold. A further reported finding was that TCR beta sequences accurately predicted the HLA-A and HLA-B alleles for most subjects in the first cohort. Correlated functional status among segregating V segments might reflect linkage disequilibrium, but an unknown experimental factor could not be ruled out. The earlier analysis of nearly 600 of the donors excluded around 17 rarely observed V segments, including chromosome 9 orphons, because counts were too low. It was suggested by the authors that the approach could potentially be generalized to other disease states and immunological phenotypes. According to a later analysis, parvovirus B19, influenza, CMV and Epstein-Barr virus appeared linked to several top co-occurrence clusters. A later analysis found that most CMV-associated TCR beta chains appeared HLA-restricted, with HLA associations seemingly driven largely by CMV exposure. HLA typing was unavailable for some donors at each locus, so association tests used only the typed subset. Because the 87-base-pair reads could not distinguish some IMGT-functional V segments, including TRBV6-2 and TRBV6-3, those segments were excluded. In an earlier analysis of about 600 of the donors, most TCR beta V segments appeared in productive rearrangements about 90% or about 30% of the time, broadly matching IMGT annotations. Strong co-occurrence of HLA alleles, especially DR and DQ, made assigning TCR associations to individual alleles difficult. A group of highly shared sequence variants was considered likely to be a technical artifact of the sequencing pipeline. This cohort had only TCR beta chains sequenced, and the lack of alpha or paired-chain data limited which features could be detected. CMV serostatus was the only immune exposure information available for the cohort.

Including the terminal cysteine and phenylalanine, the CDR3 comprises 14 residues. Solely the CDR3 DNA is kept, with 42 bases framed from the first base. Sequences MNHEY (CDR1) and SVGAGI (CDR2) are obtained from the germline V gene. V is shortened by 3 bases, J by 5 bases, and the region joining them spans 13 bases. Comment on this clone: Its antigen remains unidentified. No base quality values were provided; no much bigger clone lies one nucleotide off.

Library preparation was by the immunoSEQ multiplex PCR assay. For the multiplex PCR, a mixture combining 60 forward primers for TCR Vbeta segments and 13 reverse primers for TCR Jbeta segments was used. The CDR3 region of rearranged TCR beta genes was amplified from genomic DNA by a multiplex PCR assay. Amplified TCR beta libraries were sequenced as 87-base-pair reads on the Illumina HiSeq System. Under the source paper's analysis protocol: In a later analysis, tens of millions of unique TCR beta chains were counted across the approximately 670 repertoires, and roughly 11 million of these chains were shared by at least two donors. To remove PCR and sequencing errors, raw reads were error-corrected and collapsed into unique sequences using a nearest-neighbor algorithm that merged closely related sequences. CDR3 sequences were aligned to IMGT reference sequences to assign V, D and J gene segments. For a sequence to be retained, a match of at least six nucleotides to both a V gene segment and a J gene segment was required. Rearrangements were called productive when the CDR3 lacked stop codons and stayed in frame with V and J; all others were non-productive. Following IMGT convention, CDR3 was defined as the stretch from the second conserved V-encoded cysteine to the conserved J-encoded phenylalanine. In an earlier analysis of around 570 of the donors, sequences lacking an unambiguous match to a single V gene segment were excluded. An earlier analysis of several hundred of the donors called V segments functional above 56.7% productive rearrangements and segregating when the between-donor standard deviation exceeded 5%. To diagnose cytomegalovirus status from the catalog of TCR beta chain sequences, a statistical classification framework was built. In a later analysis, TCR nucleotide sequences were compared against IMGT/GENE-DB human TR gene sequences so that V and J genes could be assigned. Using the TCRdist pipeline, a later analysis assigned CDR3 sequences along with most-parsimonious VDJ recombination scenarios. In a later analysis, each TCR beta chain was defined by its CDR3 amino acid sequence together with its V-gene family, and reads without a unique V-gene family were excluded. To address suspected cross-contamination and a sequencing artifact, a later analysis removed 550 to 750 highly shared, low-generation-probability nucleotide sequences. For each public chain, a later analysis derived a clonal expansion index from normalized ranks of inferred template counts within each repertoire. In a later analysis, generation probabilities were computed using a VDJ recombination model fitted to out-of-frame rearrangements, and the results were checked against IGoR. In a later analysis, TCR-TCR, TCR-HLA and TCR-CMV co-occurrence was scored with hypergeometric tests, and a repertoire-size bias correction was applied to TCR pairs. A later analysis estimated false discovery rates by permuting HLA or CMV assignments 20 times. A later analysis grouped co-occurring TCRs with DBSCAN, adding TCRdist sequence similarity when clustering within HLA-allele-positive subsets. Co-occurrence clustering excluded repertoires with fewer than 30,000 or more than 120,000 public chains, plus five with anomalous nucleotide sharing. Held by TCRdb, this immuneACCESS table contains in-frame sequences only and omits some clones. Under half of the omission traces to an unresolved V gene where checked; the cause of the rest is unknown. D and trimming come from the DNA, and the V and J calls and clone size come from that table. Counted in this sample were 45,000 to 55,000 clones; 80% of them appeared once. Of the sample, around 8.1% falls within the top ten clones.

The cohort consisted of hundreds of healthy bone marrow donors. Cohort members were all nominally healthy when sampled, although unrecorded immune exposures were likely present. The donor tested CMV seropositive and was one of the 289 seropositive cohort members. Every donor gave a peripheral blood sample, and the peripheral blood mononuclear cells from that sample were used for TCR beta sequencing. Genomic DNA extraction from the blood cell samples was performed with the Qiagen DNeasy Blood Extraction Kit. The TCR comes from a man aged 30-40 years in good health and CMV-seropositive. The rearrangement joined TRBV6-5 to TRBJ1-2; the D gene remains uncertain. Material: PBMCs. CDR3 sequence: CASSYSGDLYGYTF. The DNA is as follows: TGTGCCAGCAGTTATTCGGGAGATCTATATGGCTACACCTTC.